This T cell receptor (beta chain) emerged from a study of PD-L1 blockade in urothelial cancer. Overall study context: T cell content in blood samples showed a median of about 140,000.

Time point meaning: pretreatment peripheral blood. The number of samples from each patient was between 1 and 8, taken pretreatment and on-treatment. This clone came up once. The V and J ends lost 8 bases and 6 bases, in that order; junction bases with no gene match: 7. From germline, CDR1 is MNHNY and CDR2 SVGAGI (reference sequence). There are 13 residues in the CDR3. Libraries were prepared by immunoSEQ multiplex PCR; TCRdb keeps only in-frame clonotypes and omits some of them. The data contain some 71,000 clones, 70% to 90% of them singletons. The chain uses TRBV6-6 and TRBJ1-5; TRBD1 matches at 7 bases. The sequencing here drew on PBMCs, taken around atezolizumab (anti-PD-L1) treatment. This sequence was found in a man in his sixties with urothelial cancer. CDR3 sequence: CASRTRGSQPQHF. The CDR3 DNA follows: TGTGCCAGCCGGACCAGGGGGAGTCAGCCCCAGCATTTT.